A selection of T cell receptor beta chains follows, all from one sample in a study of CD8+CD57+ T cells in acquired aplastic anemia. TCRdb ran MiXCR on the reads and lists one entry per CDR3 protein. The table has around 200,000 distinct CDR3 sequences, less than 60% seen once. The sequenced sample was sorted CD4+, CD8+, or CD8+CD57+ T cells (not recorded which) from PBMCs. The receptor set was obtained from a human donor with aplastic anemia. Each CDR3 is given with its conserved first and last residue. A D gene is named only where the DNA matches it firmly. Expanded clones get a size class; other rows say once, few or many, or leave the size out.

CDR3aa: CASSEDGTGRAPLHF; CDR3nt: TGTGCCAGCAGTGAAGACGGGACAGGGAGGGCACCCCTCCACTTT; v_gene: TRBV2; abundance: -; j_gene: TRBJ1-6; d_gene: TRBD1
CDR3aa: CASSPRPGTNEQFF; CDR3nt: TGCGCCAGCAGCCCTCGGCCGGGGACCAATGAGCAGTTCTTC; v_gene: TRBV5-1; abundance: many; j_gene: TRBJ2-1; d_gene: -
CDR3aa: CASSLAGKHEQYF; CDR3nt: TGTGCCAGCAGCCTTGCCGGGAAGCACGAGCAGTACTTC; v_gene: TRBV5-8; abundance: -; j_gene: TRBJ2-7; d_gene: -
CDR3aa: CASSVAELLTDTQYF; CDR3nt: TGTGCCAGCAGCGTAGCAGAGCTCCTCACAGATACGCAGTATTTT; v_gene: TRBV9; abundance: -; j_gene: TRBJ2-3; d_gene: -
CDR3aa: CSARGTTSYEQYF; CDR3nt: TGCAGTGCTAGGGGGACAACCTCCTACGAGCAGTACTTC; v_gene: TRBV20-1; abundance: many; j_gene: TRBJ2-7; d_gene: -
CDR3aa: CASSTGDYEQYF; CDR3nt: TGTGCCAGCAGTACAGGGGACTACGAGCAGTACTTC; v_gene: TRBV6-6; abundance: -; j_gene: TRBJ2-7; d_gene: TRBD1
CDR3aa: CASSLAGKLHNQPQHF; CDR3nt: TGTGCCAGCAGCTTGGCGGGCAAGCTGCACAATCAGCCCCAGCATTTT; v_gene: TRBV4-1; abundance: -; j_gene: TRBJ1-5; d_gene: -
CDR3aa: CATSDWGQGGTGELYF; CDR3nt: TGTGCCACCAGTGATTGGGGACAGGGAGGCACCGGGGAGCTGTACTTC; v_gene: TRBV24-1; abundance: -; j_gene: TRBJ2-7; d_gene: TRBD1
CDR3aa: CASSPLDMGLRNNSPLHF; CDR3nt: TGCGCCAGCAGCCCGCTGGATATGGGGTTAAGGAATAATTCACCCCTCCACTTT; v_gene: TRBV4-1; abundance: many; j_gene: TRBJ1-6; d_gene: -
CDR3aa: CASRLGGGWQAFF; CDR3nt: TGTGCCAGCAGATTGGGAGGGGGGTGGCAAGCTTTCTTT; v_gene: TRBV2; abundance: many; j_gene: TRBJ1-1; d_gene: -
CDR3aa: CSVLMGWGETNEKLFF; CDR3nt: TGCAGTGTATTAATGGGATGGGGGGAAACTAATGAAAAACTGTTTTTT; v_gene: TRBV20-1; abundance: many; j_gene: TRBJ1-4; d_gene: -
CDR3aa: CASSSFSGGPQETQYF; CDR3nt: TGTGCCAGCTCTTCTTTCAGCGGGGGGCCTCAAGAGACCCAGTACTTC; v_gene: TRBV2; abundance: -; j_gene: TRBJ2-5; d_gene: TRBD2
CDR3aa: CASSLWDSHNEQFF; CDR3nt: TGTGCCAGCAGCCTCTGGGACTCGCACAATGAGCAGTTCTTC; v_gene: TRBV5-4; abundance: -; j_gene: TRBJ2-1; d_gene: -
CDR3aa: CASSTEQETQYF; CDR3nt: TGTGCCAGCAGCACTGAGCAAGAGACCCAGTACTTC; v_gene: TRBV5-8; abundance: many; j_gene: TRBJ2-5; d_gene: -
CDR3aa: CASSHTRGPKNIQYF; CDR3nt: TGTGCCAGCAGTCATACCAGGGGGCCCAAAAACATTCAGTACTTC; v_gene: TRBV28; abundance: -; j_gene: TRBJ2-4; d_gene: TRBD1
CDR3aa: CASSGALRGTEAFF; CDR3nt: TGTGCCAGCAGCGGGGCCCTCCGGGGCACTGAAGCTTTCTTT; v_gene: TRBV2; abundance: -; j_gene: TRBJ1-1; d_gene: -
CDR3aa: CASSFQGVGSPLHF; CDR3nt: TGTGCCAGTAGTTTCCAGGGGGTTGGGTCACCCCTCCACTTT; v_gene: TRBV19; abundance: -; j_gene: TRBJ1-6; d_gene: TRBD1
CDR3aa: CASSLGPGDTQYF; CDR3nt: TGTGCCAGCAGCTTAGGTCCCGGCGATACGCAGTATTTT; v_gene: TRBV11-3; abundance: many; j_gene: TRBJ2-3; d_gene: -
CDR3aa: CASSWDGTYEQYF; CDR3nt: TGTGCCAGCAGCTGGGACGGCACCTACGAGCAGTACTTC; v_gene: TRBV11-3; abundance: many; j_gene: TRBJ2-7; d_gene: -
CDR3aa: CASSSLGLPGLAGEQFF; CDR3nt: TGTGCCAGCAGCTCCCTTGGACTGCCGGGACTAGCGGGGGAGCAGTTCTTC; v_gene: TRBV7-2; abundance: -; j_gene: TRBJ2-1; d_gene: TRBD2
CDR3aa: CSVDKGQGVMNTEAFF; CDR3nt: TGCAGCGTTGACAAAGGACAGGGCGTCATGAACACTGAAGCTTTCTTT; v_gene: TRBV29-1; abundance: once; j_gene: TRBJ1-1; d_gene: TRBD1
CDR3aa: CASRAYDTGELFF; CDR3nt: TGTGCCAGCAGAGCCTACGACACCGGGGAGCTGTTTTTT; v_gene: TRBV3-1; abundance: -; j_gene: TRBJ2-2; d_gene: -
CDR3aa: CASSGDRLISPLHF; CDR3nt: TGCGCCAGCAGCGGGGACAGATTAATTTCACCCCTCCACTTT; v_gene: TRBV10-2; abundance: many; j_gene: TRBJ1-6; d_gene: TRBD1
CDR3aa: CASSSQGGFSNQPQHF; CDR3nt: TGTGCCAGTAGTTCCCAGGGGGGCTTTTCCAATCAGCCCCAGCATTTT; v_gene: TRBV19; abundance: -; j_gene: TRBJ1-5; d_gene: TRBD1
CDR3aa: CASSLIGGNYGYTF; CDR3nt: TGTGCCAGCAGTTTAATAGGGGGGAACTATGGCTACACCTTC; v_gene: TRBV28; abundance: -; j_gene: TRBJ1-2; d_gene: -
CDR3aa: CASSPHDKRGGLGSYNEQFF; CDR3nt: TGTGCCAGCAGTCCACACGATAAGCGGGGGGGCTTAGGCTCCTACAATGAGCAGTTCTTC; v_gene: TRBV19; abundance: -; j_gene: TRBJ2-1; d_gene: TRBD2
CDR3aa: CASSQVVLAEYYNEQFF; CDR3nt: TGCGCCAGCAGCCAAGTAGTGTTAGCGGAATACTACAATGAGCAGTTCTTC; v_gene: TRBV7-2; abundance: once; j_gene: TRBJ2-1; d_gene: -
CDR3aa: CASSLIMGQTSGGAGNGYTF; CDR3nt: TGTGCCAGCAGCCTTATTATGGGGCAAACCAGCGGGGGGGCAGGCAATGGCTACACCTTC; v_gene: TRBV7-3; abundance: -; j_gene: TRBJ1-2; d_gene: -
CDR3aa: CASSPSSGGTLGTDTQYF; CDR3nt: TGTGCCAGCAGCCCTTCTAGCGGGGGGACCCTCGGCACAGATACGCAGTATTTT; v_gene: TRBV6-2/TRBV6-3; abundance: many; j_gene: TRBJ2-3; d_gene: TRBD2
CDR3aa: CSVVPAGSNADTQYF; CDR3nt: TGCAGCGTTGTTCCGGCAGGGTCTAATGCAGATACGCAGTATTTT; v_gene: TRBV29-1; abundance: many; j_gene: TRBJ2-3; d_gene: -
CDR3aa: CASSLALTPGELFF; CDR3nt: TGCGCCAGCAGCTTGGCCCTTACTCCCGGGGAGCTGTTTTTT; v_gene: TRBV5-1; abundance: many; j_gene: TRBJ2-2; d_gene: -
CDR3aa: CASSPQHSGNTIYF; CDR3nt: TGTGCCAGTAGTCCACAGCACTCTGGAAACACCATATATTTT; v_gene: TRBV19; abundance: many; j_gene: TRBJ1-3; d_gene: -
CDR3aa: CASSIDVPNTEAFF; CDR3nt: TGTGCCAGTAGTATAGATGTCCCTAACACTGAAGCTTTCTTT; v_gene: TRBV19; abundance: -; j_gene: TRBJ1-1; d_gene: -
CDR3aa: CASSPGTGSYEQYF; CDR3nt: TGCGCCAGCAGCCCCGGGACAGGGTCCTACGAGCAGTACTTC; v_gene: TRBV5-1; abundance: many; j_gene: TRBJ2-7; d_gene: TRBD1
CDR3aa: CASSPGDKYNEQFF; CDR3nt: TGCGCCAGCAGCCCTGGGGACAAATACAATGAGCAGTTCTTC; v_gene: TRBV5-1; abundance: many; j_gene: TRBJ2-1; d_gene: -
CDR3aa: CASSHSSDDSYNEQFF; CDR3nt: TGTGCCAGCAGTCATAGTTCAGATGACTCCTACAATGAGCAGTTCTTC; v_gene: TRBV6-5; abundance: -; j_gene: TRBJ2-1; d_gene: -
CDR3aa: CASSPRDRGWVEKLFF; CDR3nt: TGTGCCAGCAGTCCCCGGGACAGGGGGTGGGTTGAAAAACTGTTTTTT; v_gene: TRBV6-5; abundance: few; j_gene: TRBJ1-4; d_gene: TRBD1
CDR3aa: CASSTNRGSGNTIYF; CDR3nt: TGTGCCAGCAGCACTAACAGGGGATCTGGAAACACCATATATTTT; v_gene: TRBV7-9; abundance: -; j_gene: TRBJ1-3; d_gene: TRBD1
CDR3aa: CASSPRDRGHTEAFF; CDR3nt: TGTGCCAGCAGCCCTAGGGACAGGGGGCATACTGAAGCTTTCTTT; v_gene: TRBV7-8; abundance: once; j_gene: TRBJ1-1; d_gene: TRBD1
CDR3aa: CASSLWTGTSYEQYF; CDR3nt: TGTGCCAGCAGCTTATGGACAGGGACATCTTACGAGCAGTACTTC; v_gene: TRBV7-2; abundance: -; j_gene: TRBJ2-7; d_gene: TRBD1
CDR3aa: CASDRGPVGGTEAFF; CDR3nt: TGTGCCAGTGACAGGGGGCCCGTTGGGGGCACTGAAGCTTTCTTT; v_gene: TRBV6-5; abundance: -; j_gene: TRBJ1-1; d_gene: TRBD1
CDR3aa: CASSRHSDRAGTEAFF; CDR3nt: TGTGCCAGCAGTCGACACTCCGACAGGGCAGGGACTGAAGCTTTCTTT; v_gene: TRBV6-2/TRBV6-3; abundance: many; j_gene: TRBJ1-1; d_gene: TRBD1
CDR3aa: CASSSQSGSSYEQYF; CDR3nt: TGTGCCAGCAGCTCCCAAAGCGGGAGCTCCTACGAGCAGTACTTC; v_gene: TRBV7-6; abundance: -; j_gene: TRBJ2-7; d_gene: TRBD2
CDR3aa: CATGGFTDYGYTF; CDR3nt: TGTGCCACCGGGGGGTTTACGGACTATGGCTACACCTTC; v_gene: TRBV12-3/TRBV12-4; abundance: many; j_gene: TRBJ1-2; d_gene: -
CDR3aa: CTSSSTGTRGARGANVLTF; CDR3nt: TGTACCAGCAGCTCCACGGGTACAAGGGGGGCTCGAGGGGCCAACGTCCTGACTTTC; v_gene: TRBV5-1; abundance: once; j_gene: TRBJ2-6; d_gene: -
CDR3aa: CASSSRQNQPQHF; CDR3nt: TGTGCCAGCAGCTCAAGACAGAATCAGCCCCAGCATTTT; v_gene: TRBV7-2; abundance: -; j_gene: TRBJ1-5; d_gene: -
CDR3aa: CASSSPGQTQETQYF; CDR3nt: TGTGCCAGCAGCTCACCGGGACAGACCCAAGAGACCCAGTACTTC; v_gene: TRBV7-2; abundance: -; j_gene: TRBJ2-5; d_gene: TRBD1
CDR3aa: CASSPMDSGLLRGYEQYF; CDR3nt: TGTGCCAGCAGCCCCATGGACAGCGGTTTACTCAGGGGCTACGAGCAGTACTTC; v_gene: TRBV6-6; abundance: -; j_gene: TRBJ2-7; d_gene: -
CDR3aa: CASSLGLGATEAFF; CDR3nt: TGCGCCAGCAGCTTGGGGCTGGGGGCAACTGAAGCTTTCTTT; v_gene: TRBV5-1; abundance: once; j_gene: TRBJ1-1; d_gene: -
CDR3aa: CASSIDISRVGYTF; CDR3nt: TGTGCCAGTAGTATAGATATATCCAGGGTTGGCTACACCTTC; v_gene: TRBV19; abundance: -; j_gene: TRBJ1-2; d_gene: -
CDR3aa: CASSLNRGGVSNQPQHF; CDR3nt: TGTGCCAGCAGCCTAAACAGGGGGGGGGTGAGCAATCAGCCCCAGCATTTT; v_gene: TRBV3-1; abundance: -; j_gene: TRBJ1-5; d_gene: TRBD1
CDR3aa: CASGVGLINEQFF; CDR3nt: TGTGCCAGCGGGGTGGGGCTGATAAATGAGCAGTTCTTC; v_gene: TRBV7-9; abundance: many; j_gene: TRBJ2-1; d_gene: -
CDR3aa: CASSQGSGRSPLHF; CDR3nt: TGTGCCAGCAGCCAAGGGTCAGGGAGGTCACCCCTCCACTTT; v_gene: TRBV14; abundance: -; j_gene: TRBJ1-6; d_gene: -
CDR3aa: CASSLDRQYSEAFF; CDR3nt: TGTGCCAGCAGCTTAGACAGACAGTATTCTGAAGCTTTCTTT; v_gene: TRBV7-8; abundance: -; j_gene: TRBJ1-1; d_gene: -
CDR3aa: CASSSPGTHGYTF; CDR3nt: TGTGCCAGCAGCTCCCCCGGGACTCATGGCTACACCTTC; v_gene: TRBV7-9; abundance: once; j_gene: TRBJ1-2; d_gene: -
CDR3aa: CASSGGQPNYGYTF; CDR3nt: TGTGCCAGCAGCGGCGGACAGCCTAACTATGGCTACACCTTC; v_gene: TRBV2; abundance: -; j_gene: TRBJ1-2; d_gene: -
CDR3aa: CASTVWGASSYNEQFF; CDR3nt: TGTGCCAGCACGGTTTGGGGGGCGAGCTCCTACAATGAGCAGTTCTTC; v_gene: TRBV2; abundance: many; j_gene: TRBJ2-1; d_gene: -
CDR3aa: CASSLMTSVGGELFF; CDR3nt: TGCGCCAGCAGCTTGATGACTAGCGTGGGCGGGGAGCTGTTTTTT; v_gene: TRBV5-1; abundance: -; j_gene: TRBJ2-2; d_gene: TRBD2